This T cell receptor beta chain was sequenced during a study of T cells in Graves' hyperthyroidism and ophthalmopathy. About the study: Specimen type is peripheral blood, collected at initial diagnosis prior to any treatment. Study-wide points: The majority of expanded thyroid clonotypes above 0.001 also appeared in blood. Stable hyperthyroidism was separated from ophthalmopathy by a model based on 13 V-J features.

Researchers took RNA transcripts and amplified the TCR beta CDR3 regions from them. When the TCR CDR3 underwent first-round RT-PCR, the HTBI primer set was used. Using its own MiXCR run on the multiplex PCR reads, TCRdb lists one record per CDR3 protein. The repertoire includes approximately 530,000 distinct CDR3 sequences, about 20% of them detected once, and roughly 47% sits in the top ten. The CDR3 consists of 15 residues. V dropped 5 bases and J dropped 0; count of bases not matched to a gene: 4. The germline V gene encodes CDR1 SGDLS and CDR2 YYNGEE. Turning to this clonotype: Its antigen is not known.

Sequencing was done on a sample of blood. This sequence was found in a man aged 40-55 years with Graves' ophthalmopathy. The rearrangement links TRBV9 to TRBJ2-1, with TRBD2 matching over 8 bases. The CDR3 loop reads CASSKRESSYNEQFF. DNA for the CDR3: TGTGCCAGCAGTAAGCGGGAGAGCTCCTACAATGAGCAGTTCTTC.